The following is a T cell receptor beta chain sequence with its context. Its antigen is still unknown. Base-call qualities are not available, and no considerably larger clone is one nucleotide away. This entry is derived from a study of cytomegalovirus exposure and HLA in healthy donors (dated 2017 in TCRdb). Describing the broader study: In an earlier analysis of roughly 590 of the donors, roughly 300 Gb of sequence data and 117 million unique TCR beta sequences from 150 million to 200 million T cells were reported. Roughly 290 gigabases of sequencing data and 70 million to 95 million unique TCR sequences made up an early release that covered about 640 HLA-typed donors. The genetic ancestry cluster associated with self-reported Caucasian donors included 81% of the roughly 410 genotyped donors. The study was designed to test whether signatures of past pathogen exposure could be identified by cataloging public T cell receptors. The T cell repertoires of under 700 subjects were profiled by immunosequencing and related to cytomegalovirus serostatus. A separate validation cohort of roughly 130 different subjects was used in addition to the 666-subject first cohort. To predict cytomegalovirus infection status, the study combined high-throughput TCR immunosequencing, statistical association of individual TCRs with disease status, and machine learning. To study patterns of TCR occurrence, a later analysis re-analyzed previously published TCR beta repertoires from 500 to 850 donors and added high-resolution HLA genotyping. In the later analysis, no new phenotypic data were used to find candidate immune exposures; instead, reliance was placed on TCR beta sequences and their occurrence across donors. An earlier analysis of nearly 600 of the donors applied high-throughput TCR beta sequencing to assess whether each TCR beta V gene segment acted as functional or pseudogenic. Donor age, sex, ethnicity and CMV serostatus were compiled together with the repertoire data. A later genetic analysis took genome-wide SNP genotypes for about 55% of the 666 donors and used that subset as a discovery cohort. All discovery cohort repertoires had been generated on a single sequencing platform. Class I and class II HLA loci were covered by the typing at four-digit resolution. Typing coverage varied by locus: roughly 620-640 donors for A, B, C, DRB1 and DQB1; approximately 500 for DQA1; more than 600 for DPA1; roughly 470 for DPB1. Roughly 5 DR-DQ haplotypes were handled as single units for association and clustering, since linkage in the cohort was strong. Across 300 to 400 genotyped donors of the cohort, an average of roughly 230,000 unique TCR beta nucleotide sequences per donor were sequenced, and about a sixth of those sequences were non-productive. The paper as a whole reports these results and caveats: Most TCR sequences were seen in very few donors, while some public TCRs were found in many individuals. Some IMGT-functional V segments, including TRBV6-2 and TRBV6-3, could not be distinguished by the 87-base-pair reads and were therefore excluded. V-gene and J-gene trimming of TCR beta chains was associated with a missense DCLRE1C variant in a later genetic analysis, and the association was replicated in an independent cohort. Assigning TCR associations to individual alleles was difficult when HLA alleles, especially DR and DQ, strongly co-occurred. In a later analysis, 15,000 to 20,000 TCR beta sequences were associated with specific HLA alleles at a false discovery rate of 0.05. A further reported finding was that TCR beta sequences accurately predicted the HLA-A and HLA-B alleles for most subjects in the first cohort. Correlated functional status among segregating V segments might be attributable to linkage disequilibrium, but an unknown experimental factor could not be ruled out. A cluster of highly shared sequence variants was judged likely to represent a technical artifact of the sequencing pipeline. In an earlier analysis of approximately 600 of the donors, most TCR beta V segments were observed in productive rearrangements about 90% or about 30% of the time, broadly matching IMGT annotations. In a later genetic analysis, fewer N-insertions in productive TCRs were reported among donors in an Asian-associated ancestry cluster than the roughly 670-donor mean. The classifier was reported to diagnose cytomegalovirus status with high specificity and sensitivity in both the original and validation cohorts. The authors suggested that the approach could potentially be generalized to other disease states and immunological phenotypes. The study listed around 160 TCR beta chains as associated with cytomegalovirus. The earlier analysis of approximately 540 of the donors excluded 15 to 20 rarely observed V segments, including chromosome 9 orphons, because counts were too low. This cohort had only TCR beta chains sequenced, and the lack of alpha or paired-chain data limited which features could be detected. A later analysis reported that several top co-occurrence clusters appeared linked to parvovirus B19, influenza, CMV and Epstein-Barr virus. The only immune exposure information available for the cohort was CMV serostatus. The presence/absence analyses assumed that sequencing depth was roughly uniform across donors, and that assumption may not be true. A few of the identified cytomegalovirus-associated TCR beta chains were confirmed in vitro to be specific for cytomegalovirus antigens. Because HLA typing was missing for some donors at each locus, association tests included only the typed subset. According to a later analysis, most CMV-associated TCR beta chains appeared to be HLA-restricted, and the HLA associations seemed to be driven largely by CMV exposure. In a later analysis, HLA-associated TCR beta chains were found to be more clonally expanded and to have lower generation probabilities than equally common non-associated chains. A later analysis found that TCR association rates varied across HLA loci, with DRB1 alleles showing the most associated TCRs and HLA-C alleles the fewest.

The cohort was made up of about 670 healthy bone marrow donors. At the time of sampling, all cohort members were nominally healthy, though unrecorded immune exposures were likely present. The donor was CMV seronegative and was included in the group of a few hundred seronegative cohort members. Each donor provided a peripheral blood sample, and peripheral blood mononuclear cells were used for TCR beta sequencing. Genomic DNA extraction from the blood cell samples was performed with the Qiagen DNeasy Blood Extraction Kit. Libraries came from the immunoSEQ multiplex PCR assay. For the multiplex PCR, a mixture combining 60 forward primers for TCR Vbeta segments and 13 reverse primers for TCR Jbeta segments was used. The CDR3 region of rearranged TCR beta genes was amplified from genomic DNA with a multiplex PCR assay. The amplified TCR beta libraries were sequenced on the Illumina HiSeq System as 87-base-pair reads. The authors processed their data as follows. In a later analysis, some 80 million unique TCR beta chains were counted across the roughly 700 repertoires, and approximately 11 million of these chains were shared by at least two donors. A nearest-neighbor algorithm error-corrected the raw reads and collapsed the reads into unique sequences, merging closely related sequences to remove PCR and sequencing errors. CDR3 sequences were aligned to IMGT reference sequences to assign V, D and J gene segments. Each retained sequence needed at least a six-nucleotide match to both a V gene segment and a J gene segment. Rearrangements were called productive when the CDR3 lacked stop codons and stayed in frame with V and J; all others were non-productive. CDR3 was defined by IMGT convention, running from the second conserved V-encoded cysteine to the conserved J-encoded phenylalanine. The earlier analysis of about 530 of the donors excluded any sequence lacking an unambiguous match to a single V gene segment. In an earlier analysis of about 590 of the donors, a V segment was called functional when productive rearrangements were above 56.7%, and segregating when the standard deviation between donors exceeded 5%. To diagnose cytomegalovirus status from the catalog of TCR beta chain sequences, a statistical classification framework was built. In a later analysis, TCR nucleotide sequences were compared against IMGT/GENE-DB human TR gene sequences so that V and J genes could be assigned. A later analysis assigned CDR3 sequences and most-parsimonious VDJ recombination scenarios with the TCRdist pipeline. In a later analysis, every TCR beta chain was defined by the combination of its CDR3 amino acid sequence and its V-gene family, and reads without a unique V-gene family were dropped. In a later analysis, fewer than 650 highly shared, low-generation-probability nucleotide sequences were removed to address suspected cross-contamination and a sequencing artifact. In a later analysis, a clonal expansion index for each public chain was calculated from normalized within-repertoire ranks of inferred template counts. In a later analysis, generation probabilities were computed with a VDJ recombination model fitted to out-of-frame rearrangements, and the resulting probabilities were checked against IGoR. A later analysis scored TCR-TCR, TCR-HLA and TCR-CMV co-occurrence with hypergeometric tests, applying a repertoire-size bias correction to TCR pairs. To estimate false discovery rates, a later analysis permuted the HLA or CMV assignments 20 times. In a later analysis, co-occurring TCRs were grouped using DBSCAN, and TCRdist sequence similarity was added for clustering within HLA-allele-positive subsets. Co-occurrence clustering excluded repertoires with fewer than 30,000 or more than 120,000 public chains, plus five with anomalous nucleotide sharing. In TCRdb, the immuneACCESS table is reduced to in-frame sequences with V and J assigned. These tables do not hold every clone; where another copy was compared, an unresolved V gene accounts for under half, and the others remain unexplained. Clonal size and the V and J genes are those of that table, whereas D and trimming came from the DNA. The sample table contains about 140,000 clones; only one count was recorded for 75% to 80% of them. The ten largest account for less than 5% of the sample.

The cysteine opens and the phenylalanine closes a CDR3 of 15 amino acids. CDR3 DNA only is kept here, 45 bases in frame from base 1. V is cut by 5 bases and J by 1 base, and the space between the germline ends is 11 bases. For CDR1 and CDR2, the germline V gene lists SGHVS and FQNEAQ. The sequence derives from a male donor in good health and CMV-seronegative. What was sequenced was PBMCs. The chain was built from TRBV7-8 and TRBJ2-2; TRBD1 is perhaps the D gene, given 6 matching bases. The DNA reads TGTGCCAGCAGCAAACCGACAGGGAACACCGGGGAGCTGTTTTTT. Translated, this is CASSKPTGNTGELFF.